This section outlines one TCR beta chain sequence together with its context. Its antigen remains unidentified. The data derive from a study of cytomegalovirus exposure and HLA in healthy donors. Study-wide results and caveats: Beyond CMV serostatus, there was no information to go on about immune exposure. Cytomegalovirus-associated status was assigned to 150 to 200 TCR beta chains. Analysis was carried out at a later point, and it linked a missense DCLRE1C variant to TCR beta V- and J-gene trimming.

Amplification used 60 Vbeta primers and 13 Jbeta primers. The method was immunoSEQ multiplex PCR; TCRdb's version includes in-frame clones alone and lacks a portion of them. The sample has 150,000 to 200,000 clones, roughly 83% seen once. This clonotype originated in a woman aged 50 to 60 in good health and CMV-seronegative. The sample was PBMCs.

The CDR3 loop reads CAISDPQRGNSPLHF. CDR3 bases: TGTGCCATCAGCGACCCGCAGCGAGGAAATTCACCCCTCCACTTT. The gene calls are TRBV10-3 and TRBJ1-6, with D unresolved. From germline, CDR1 is ENHRY and CDR2 SYGVKD. This CDR3 spans 15 amino acids. The V end was cut by 6 bases, the J end by 7 bases, with 16 bases between.